What follows are 18 T cell receptor beta chains derived from one specimen sequenced in a study of T cell responses to AZD1222 COVID-19 vaccine (dated by TCRdb to the early 2020s). The time point label corresponds to: about 28 days (+/-7) after the second vaccine dose. The treatment or condition label for this specimen denotes: meningococcal conjugate vaccine given as trial control. The library was built by means of the immunoSEQ multiplex PCR assay. Not all clones reach the TCRdb copy of this immuneACCESS table, which keeps in-frame sequences only. Checked studies attribute under half of the gap to unresolved V genes and leave the rest unexplained. The sample data list 170,000 or so clones, and roughly 91% of these were observed just once. The ten biggest clones cover around 0.93% of the sample. The sample in question was peripheral blood, obtained 28 days after the second dose of the MenACWY control vaccine. The receptors come from an adult who received the MenACWY meningococcal vaccine as a control.

The chain employs TRBV5-1 and TRBJ1-3; weak D call: TRBD1 (5 bases). The CDR3 loop spans 15 amino acids. The V gene's germline CDR1 is SGHRS and CDR2 YFSETQ. Trimming cost V 4 bases and J 4 bases, with 15 bases left between them. The CDR3 DNA sequence: TGCGCCAGCAGCATCTCCGGGACGTCAGGAAACACCATATATTTT. Its protein is CASSISGTSGNTIYF.

The chain recombines TRBV10-2 with TRBJ1-1; D remains ambiguous. This CDR3 is built from 11 residues. Trimming took 2 bases from V and 7 from J, leaving 5 bases between them. Germline-derived CDR1 and CDR2 are WSHSY and SAAADI. The CDR3: CASSEGDEAFF. CDR3 bases: TGCGCCAGCAGTGAGGGGGATGAAGCTTTCTTT.

The chain is built from TRBV6-5 and TRBJ1-2; perhaps TRBD1 as D (5 bases). The CDR3 has 12 amino acids. Trimming cost V 11 bases and J 5 bases, with 15 bases left between them. From germline, CDR1 is MNHEY and CDR2 SVGAGI. CDR3 coding DNA: TGTGCCGTCGGGGAGGGGAGGTATGGCTACACCTTC. Its protein product is CAVGEGRYGYTF.

The chain links TRBV7-9 to TRBJ1-1, with 7 bases aligning to TRBD1. Germline lookup yields CDR1 SEHNR and CDR2 FQNEAQ (reference sequence). There are 12 residues in the CDR3. J gave up 8 bases and V 8 bases, and 8 bases lay outside the gene matches. In nucleotides, the CDR3 is TGTGCCAGCTGTCGAGAGGGGGCGGAAGCTTTCTTT. It is translated as CASCREGAEAFF.

The chain joins TRBV4-3 to TRBJ2-3; D uncertain. CDR1 and CDR2 (germline): LGHNA, YSLEER. This CDR3 is built from 15 residues. V shed 4 bases and J shed 7 bases, with 18 bases lying between them. The CDR3 loop reads CASSPDSPGPYTQYF. The DNA for the CDR3 is TGCGCCAGCAGCCCTGACTCCCCCGGTCCCTATACGCAGTATTTT.

The rearrangement joins TRBV3-1 (or the pseudogene TRBV3-2) to TRBJ1-6; 9 bases line up with TRBD1. The germline gives CDR1 LGHDT, CDR2 YNNKEL (reference sequence). This CDR3 comprises 14 residues. The ends lost 7 bases at V and 10 bases at J; junction bases unmatched: 8. Written as DNA, the CDR3 is TGTGCCAGCAAGGGACAGGGTGAAGGATCACCCCTCCACTTT. Translation gives CASKGQGEGSPLHF.

CDR3 nucleotide sequence: TGTGCCAGCACCCTCTCCGAGGGACAGGACTATGGCTACACCTTC. Its protein is CASTLSEGQDYGYTF. V is TRBV6-5 and J is TRBJ1-2; 8 bases fit TRBD1. V was pared by 7 bases and J by 3 bases, with 10 bases of the junction left unmatched. Germline V lookup: CDR1 MNHEY, CDR2 SVGAGI. The CDR3 is made up of 15 amino acids.

The V and J genes are TRBV7-9 and TRBJ1-1; D not resolved. V was shortened by 2 bases and J by 5 bases, with 9 bases between the two germline ends. Germline V CDR1 and CDR2: SEHNR, FQNEAQ (reference sequence). The CDR3 is 13 amino acids. Here the CDR3 DNA reads TGTGCCAGCAGCTTACTAGGTAGGACTGAAGCTTTCTTT. Its protein is CASSLLGRTEAFF.

As to this clone: Other DNA sequences in this specimen translate into the identical CDR3. This rearrangement joins TRBV30 to TRBJ1-5; TRBD1 is a possible D gene (5 bases). Trimming left V 1 base short and J 5 bases short, with 9 bases between. This CDR3 region has 13 residues. Germline V gene sequence: CDR1 GTSNPN, CDR2 SVGIG (reference sequence). This CDR3 is CAWSAGGYQPQHF. CDR3 in DNA: TGTGCCTGGAGTGCGGGGGGATATCAGCCCCAGCATTTT.

For the CDR3, the DNA is TGTGCCTGGAATCGACAGGGAGTTGGAGGCTACACCTTC. The encoded protein is CAWNRQGVGGYTF. The chain joins TRBV30 to TRBJ1-2; 7 bases are shared with TRBD1. CDR1 is GTSNPN, CDR2 SVGIG, per germline (reference sequence). The CDR3 consists of 13 residues. The junction had 10 bases not matched to a gene; V was cut back by 4 bases and J by 8 bases.

The chain's CDR3 is CASSPAGGPNTEAFF. In nucleotides, the CDR3 is TGTGCCAGCTCACCAGCTGGGGGACCGAACACTGAAGCTTTCTTT. The chain uses TRBV18 and TRBJ1-1, with D possibly matching TRBD1 (5 bases). This CDR3 has 15 amino acids. Trimming left V 2 bases short and J 1 base short, with 11 bases between. Germline values: CDR1 KGHSH, CDR2 LQKENI.

The chain combines TRBV2 with TRBJ1-5; 7 bases fit TRBD1. Germline assignment: CDR1 SNHLY and CDR2 FYNNEI. The CDR3 contains 15 residues. The V and J ends lost 10 bases and 8 bases, in that order; junction bases with no gene match: 17. The CDR3 DNA reads as TGTGCCATCAACAAGATGACAGGGAACTATGAGCCCCAGCATTTT. Protein sequence: CAINKMTGNYEPQHF.

The chain joins TRBV6-1 to TRBJ2-1, with 7 bases fitting TRBD2. V gave up 2 bases and J gave up 7 bases; unmatched junction bases: 5. The CDR3 is 14 residues long. Germline assignment: CDR1 MNHNS and CDR2 SASEGT. CDR3 region: CASSELAVSNEQFF. The CDR3 nucleotides read TGTGCCAGCAGTGAACTAGCGGTGTCAAATGAGCAGTTCTTC.

This clone was seen a handful of times. The chain couples TRBV4-3 to TRBJ1-1; D is uncertain. The CDR3 has 16 amino acids. V was shortened by 0 bases and J by 7 bases, with 18 bases between the two germline ends. CDR1 and CDR2 from the germline V gene are LGHNA and YSLEER. CDR3 loop: CASSQDLAGSWIEAFF. The CDR3 nucleotides are TGCGCCAGCAGCCAAGATCTGGCAGGCTCATGGATTGAAGCTTTCTTT.

The rearrangement joins TRBV18 to TRBJ2-1, with a tentative D call TRBD1 (6 bases). The V gene's germline CDR1 is KGHSH and CDR2 LQKENI. The CDR3 is made up of 14 amino acids. The ends were cut back, 1 base at V and 9 bases at J, with 13 bases in the middle. DNA for the CDR3: TGTGCCAGCTCACCACTGAGGGGGTCAAGTGAGCAGTTCTTC. Its protein is CASSPLRGSSEQFF.

The rearrangement links TRBV28 to TRBJ2-3; D is uncertain. The germline V and J ends were trimmed by 3 bases and 1 base, with 8 bases remaining between them. In germline, CDR1 is MDHEN, CDR2 SYDVKM. This CDR3 is built from 14 residues. The CDR3 nucleotides read TGTGCCAGCAGTTTTTTGTCGGGCACAGATACGCAGTATTTT. As protein: CASSFLSGTDTQYF.

This chain joins TRBV2 and TRBJ1-3; D possibly corresponds to TRBD1 (5 bases). The CDR3 is 16 residues long. V shed 3 bases and J shed 4 bases, with 16 bases lying between them. Germline-derived CDR1 and CDR2 are SNHLY and FYNNEI. CDR3 coding DNA: TGTGCCAGCAGTGAGGTTTGGGGACTGGAGGGAAACACCATATATTTT. Translated: CASSEVWGLEGNTIYF.

This clone came up once. The rearrangement links TRBV14 to TRBJ1-2; the D is unclear. The germline gives CDR1 SGHDN, CDR2 FVKESK. The CDR3 runs to 16 residues. Trimming took 1 base from V and 2 from J, leaving 14 bases between them. CDR3 DNA: TGTGCCAGCAGCCAAGTAGGAGGCCAGAGAAACTATGGCTACACCTTC. As protein: CASSQVGGQRNYGYTF.